Listed here is a single TCR beta chain. This entry comes from a study of T cell repertoires in cytomegalovirus infection. In TCRdb, the reads were re-called with MiXCR into one record per CDR3 protein. The sample shows 150,000 to 200,000 distinct CDR3 sequences, approximately 19% of them seen only once. The germline gives CDR1 SGHRS, CDR2 YFSETQ. CDR3 length equals 14 residues. V was pared by 4 bases and J by 5 bases, with 3 bases of the junction left unmatched. The sequence was obtained from a human donor in good health (CMV status not recorded). Some clones in this sample may be carry-over from other donors' samples. The chain is built from TRBV5-1 and TRBJ2-5; 12 bases line up with TRBD2. The sequenced sample consisted of PBMCs. The CDR3, as DNA: TGCGCCAGCAGCCAAGGGACTAGCGGGGAGACCCAGTACTTC. It codes for CASSQGTSGETQYF.